Presented here are 9 T cell receptor beta chains from one specimen sequenced in a study of T cell responses to AZD1222 COVID-19 vaccine. Method: immunoSEQ multiplex PCR; TCRdb's copy keeps in-frame clones and lacks some. The data show 90,000 to 120,000 clones, 93% seen once. The sample here was peripheral blood, taken on day 0 of AZD1222 vaccination. These receptors were taken from an adult in good health.

This clone has only one observation. The gene calls are TRBV1 and TRBJ1-5; the table calls TRBD1, which could not be checked here. TRBV1 is tagged as a pseudogene. The CDR3 has 17 amino acids. The CDR3 region is CTSSQVQTRNSNQPQHF. In DNA form, the CDR3 reads TGCACCAGCAGCCAAGTACAGACAAGGAATAGCAATCAGCCCCAGCATTTT.

This clone was found once. The chain uses TRBV20-1 and TRBJ2-3, with 12 bases matching TRBD2. Trimming removed 3 bases from V and 0 bases from J; junction bases left unmatched: 13. The CDR3 runs to 19 residues. The germline CDR1 and CDR2 sequences are DFQATT and SNEGSKA (reference sequence). The DNA of the CDR3 is TGCAGTGCTAGTCCTAGCGGGAGGGCGGTCCCTTATAGCACAGATACGCAGTATTTT. It is translated as CSASPSGRAVPYSTDTQYF.

The V gene is TRBV24-1, the J gene TRBJ1-2, with D perhaps TRBD1 (6 bases). CDR3 length: 16 amino acids. The V gene's germline CDR1 is KGHDR and CDR2 SFDVKD. V shed 11 bases and J shed 2 bases, with 23 bases lying between them. The CDR3: CARLNSGQGRNYGYTF. The CDR3, as DNA: TGTGCCAGACTAAACTCTGGGCAGGGGAGGAACTATGGCTACACCTTC.

This chain links TRBV19 with TRBJ2-7; D gene unclear. Looked up from germline, CDR1 is LNHDA and CDR2 is SQIVND (reference sequence). Between the trimmed V and J ends, which lost 3 bases and 0 bases, there was a span of 9 bases. The CDR3 extends over 14 amino acids. The CDR3 DNA reads TGTGCCAGTAGTATTGATCTGAACTCCTACGAGCAGTACTTC. This sequence encodes CASSIDLNSYEQYF. Based on the CDR3 plus reference TRBV19 and TRBJ2-7, the full variable domain is DGGITQSPKYLFRKEGQNVTLSCEQNLNHDAMYWYRQDPGQGLRLIYYSQIVNDFQKGDIAEGYSVSREKKESFPLTVTSAQKNPTAFYLCASSIDLNSYEQYFGPGTRLTVT.

Here the CDR3 reads CASSQAGTSAYQETQYF. CDR3 bases: TGTGCCAGCAGCCAGGCCGGGACTAGCGCGTACCAAGAGACCCAGTACTTC. V gene TRBV3-1 (or the pseudogene TRBV3-2) combines with J gene TRBJ2-5; TRBD2 agrees at 10 bases. V lost 3 bases to trimming and J lost 0 bases; unmatched junction nucleotides: 7. The CDR3 has 17 residues. From germline, CDR1 is LGHDT and CDR2 YNNKEL (reference sequence).

The chain has TRBV19 and TRBJ2-7; D not certain. Trimming stripped 3 bases from V and 5 bases from J, with 17 bases between. The CDR3 is 15 amino acids. Germline V lookup: CDR1 LNHDA, CDR2 SQIVND (reference sequence). The CDR3 sequence: CASSIWQGVENEQYF. CDR3 nucleotides: TGTGCCAGTAGTATCTGGCAAGGAGTCGAGAACGAGCAGTACTTC. The entire variable domain, with the rest obtained from reference TRBV19 and TRBJ2-7, is as follows: DGGITQSPKYLFRKEGQNVTLSCEQNLNHDAMYWYRQDPGQGLRLIYYSQIVNDFQKGDIAEGYSVSREKKESFPLTVTSAQKNPTAFYLCASSIWQGVENEQYFGPGTRLTVT.

The CDR3 reads CATASREEATNEKLFF. CDR3 DNA sequence: TGTGCCACCGCAAGTCGTGAGGAGGCAACTAATGAAAAACTGTTTTTT. The chain employs TRBV10-3 and TRBJ1-4; D not resolved. Germline CDR1 and CDR2: ENHRY and SYGVKD. Between the trimmed V and J ends, which lost 10 bases and 0 bases, there was a span of 18 bases. CDR3 length equals 16 residues.

This sequence joins TRBV3-1 (or the pseudogene TRBV3-2) and TRBJ2-5, with D tentatively TRBD2 (6 bases). Germline V gene data show CDR1 as LGHDT and CDR2 as YNNKEL (reference sequence). The CDR3 extends over 15 amino acids. Trimming removed 6 bases at V and 4 bases at J, with 18 bases between. The CDR3 DNA follows: TGTGCCAGCAGGTCCGGGACTTTGGGGGGAGAGACCCAGTACTTC. This gives the protein CASRSGTLGGETQYF.

CDR3 coding DNA: TGTGCCTGGAGTGTCGTAGCTGGGACCGGGGAGCTGTTTTTT. Translation: CAWSVVAGTGELFF. The chain has TRBV30 and TRBJ2-2; D remains ambiguous. Germline CDR1 and CDR2: GTSNPN and SVGIG (reference sequence). The CDR3 is 14 amino acids. V gave up 0 bases and J gave up 5 bases, with 10 bases separating them.